This paragraph reports one T cell receptor (beta chain). With 3 bases clipped from V and 8 bases from J, the junction kept 7 bases outside the gene matches. The CDR3 contains 15 residues. Germline CDR1 reads ENHRY; CDR2 reads SYGVKD. This specimen belongs to a study of STAT5B mutations in CD4+ large granular lymphocyte leukemia. In the study's own analysis: Productive clonotypes were detectable down to 2.59 x 10-5 frequency. The protocol was immunoSEQ multiplex PCR, while the TCRdb copy is restricted to in-frame clones and leaves out a portion. V and J calls and clone size follow that table, whereas D and trimming were derived from the DNA. The table has tens of thousands of clones, roughly 76% seen once.

The sample taken for sequencing was CD4+ T cells from blood buffy coats. The chain employs TRBV10-3 and TRBJ2-1, with 10 bases fitting TRBD2. The clonotype was recovered from a human donor in good health. The DNA of the CDR3 is TGTGCCATCAGTGAATTAGCGGGGGGAGGCGATGAGCAGTTCTTC. Residues: CAISELAGGGDEQFF.